This T cell receptor (beta chain) was captured in a study of blood T cells in healthy people across ages. Healthy Russian Caucasian donors spanned ages roughly 6 to 90 years. Combining a sample-barcoded 5' primer with a J-beta primer mix, a second PCR ran for roughly 7 to 11 cycles. TCRdb re-called the 5' RACE reads through MiXCR, storing one row per CDR3 protein. The sample shows 800,000 to 900,000 distinct CDR3 sequences, around 62% of them seen only once. Note on this clonotype: Its antigen is unidentified.

Findings and caveats of the study: Relative to aged donors, long-lived donors carried more naive CD4+ cells and displayed higher diversity. A roughly linear fall in TCR beta diversity per million T cells was seen with increasing age. Strong correlation was found linking TCR beta diversity to naive T cell percentage.

The sequence came from a man between 25 and 39 years old in good health. The sequenced sample was blood.

CDR3 region: CASSVAPGTQNIQYF. For the CDR3, the DNA is TGTGCCAGCAGCGTGGCCCCGGGCACCCAAAACATTCAGTACTTC. The rearrangement uses TRBV9 and TRBJ2-4; no definite D call. Trimming cost V 2 bases and J 5 bases, with 14 bases left between them. The germline V gene has CDR1 SGDLS and CDR2 YYNGEE. The CDR3 extends over 15 amino acids. Supplemented by reference TRBV9 and TRBJ2-4, the full variable domain reads DSGVTQTPKHLITATGQRVTLRCSPRSGDLSVYWYQQSLDQGLQFLIQYYNGEERAKGNILERFSAQQFPDLHSELNLSSLELGDSALYFCASSVAPGTQNIQYFGAGTRLSVL.